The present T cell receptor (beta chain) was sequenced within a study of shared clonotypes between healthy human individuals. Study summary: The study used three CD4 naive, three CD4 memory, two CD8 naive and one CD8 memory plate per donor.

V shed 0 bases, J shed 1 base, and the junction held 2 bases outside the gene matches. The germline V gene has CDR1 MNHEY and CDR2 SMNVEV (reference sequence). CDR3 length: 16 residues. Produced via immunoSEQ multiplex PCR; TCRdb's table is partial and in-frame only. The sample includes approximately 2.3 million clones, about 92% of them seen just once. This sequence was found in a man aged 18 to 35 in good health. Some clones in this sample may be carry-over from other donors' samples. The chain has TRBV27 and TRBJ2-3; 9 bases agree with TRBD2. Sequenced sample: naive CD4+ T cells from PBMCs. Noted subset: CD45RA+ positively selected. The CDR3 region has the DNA TGTGCCAGCAGTTTATCGACTAGCGGAGGCACAGATACGCAGTATTTT. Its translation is CASSLSTSGGTDTQYF.